This entry concerns a single TCR beta chain. This record comes from a study of blood T cell repertoires in COVID-19. Turning to the study itself: COVID-19 samples, acute and convalescent, were from the United States, Italy and Spain. T cells, B-cell-depleted T cells, or PBMCs provided the cDNA or gDNA that served as material.

The CDR3 loop spans 16 amino acids. Trimming shortened V by 0 bases and J by 4 bases, and 15 bases separated the two germline ends. Germline V gene data show CDR1 as SGHRS and CDR2 as YFSETQ. In the original workflow: It was from reference gene primer amplification that nucleated cell counts were estimated. Using immunoSEQ multiplex PCR, the repertoire was profiled, and TCRdb retains in-frame clones only, with some absent. The V and J calls and clone size were taken over from that table, and D and trimming were inferred from the DNA. Of 160,000 or so clones listed, about four fifths were seen once; the top ten hold about 0.5%.

The rearrangement joins TRBV5-1 to TRBJ2-3; the D gene is possibly TRBD2 (5 bases). The sequence was obtained from a man between 60 and 70 years old with acute or convalescent COVID-19. Material: peripheral blood. The CDR3 sequence: CASSLVGSSQSDTQYF. CDR3 nucleotides: TGCGCCAGCAGCTTGGTAGGCTCTAGCCAGTCAGATACGCAGTATTTT.